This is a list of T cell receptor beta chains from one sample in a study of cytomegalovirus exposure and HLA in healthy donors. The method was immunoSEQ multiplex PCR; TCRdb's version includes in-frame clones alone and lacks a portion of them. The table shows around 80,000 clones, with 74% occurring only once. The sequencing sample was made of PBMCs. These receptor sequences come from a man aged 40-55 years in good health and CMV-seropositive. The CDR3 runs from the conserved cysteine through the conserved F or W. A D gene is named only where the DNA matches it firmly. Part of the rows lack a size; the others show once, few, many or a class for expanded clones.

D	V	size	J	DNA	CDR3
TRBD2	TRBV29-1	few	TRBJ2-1	TGCAGCGTCCCGGGACTAGCGCGGAATGAGCAGTTCTTC	CSVPGLARNEQFF
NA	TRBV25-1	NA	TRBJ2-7	TGTGTCAGCAGTGAAGTAGCTGGCAGCATCTACGAGCAGTACTTC	CVSSEVAGSIYEQYF
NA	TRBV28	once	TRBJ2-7	TGTGCCAGCAGTTTTTCTAAGGGGGAGTCCTACGAGCAGTACTTC	CASSFSKGESYEQYF
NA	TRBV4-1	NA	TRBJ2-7	TGCGCCAGCAGCGTAAGCCCGGGAGTGGTGTACGAGCAGTACTTC	CASSVSPGVVYEQYF
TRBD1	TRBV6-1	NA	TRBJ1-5	TGTGCCAGCGCGGTTGACGGACAGGAGGATCAGCCCCAGCATTTT	CASAVDGQEDQPQHF
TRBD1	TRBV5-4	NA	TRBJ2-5	TGTGCCAGCAGCATAGACCACGGACAGGGTCAGACCCAGTACTTC	CASSIDHGQGQTQYF
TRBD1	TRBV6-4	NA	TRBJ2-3	TGTGCCAGCAGCCCAGAACAGGGGGCGACAGATACGCAGTATTTT	CASSPEQGATDTQYF
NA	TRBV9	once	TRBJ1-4	TGTGCCAGCAGCATCTGGGGGGGAACTAATGAAAAACTGTTTTTT	CASSIWGGTNEKLFF
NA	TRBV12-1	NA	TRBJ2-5	TGTGCCAGCAGCGCCCACTACCGAAAAGAGACCCAGTACTTC	CASSAHYRKETQYF
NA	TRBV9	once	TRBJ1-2	TGTGCCAGCAGCGTGGCCAACTATGGCTACACCTTC	CASSVANYGYTF
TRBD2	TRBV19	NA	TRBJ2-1	TGTGCCAGTATCCCTCCGGCTAGCGGGGCAATCGGGAAGCAGTTCTTC	CASIPPASGAIGKQFF
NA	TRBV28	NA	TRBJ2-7	TGTGCCAGCAGTCCTTCCGGGAGTATGGGCTACGAGCAGTACTTC	CASSPSGSMGYEQYF
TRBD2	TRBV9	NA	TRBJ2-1	TGTGCCAGCAGCCCTCTGAGCGGGAGAACGAATGAGCAGTTCTTC	CASSPLSGRTNEQFF